The rows below give T cell receptor beta chains drawn from one sample of a study of blood T cell repertoires in COVID-19. Assay used: immunoSEQ multiplex PCR; TCRdb lists only in-frame clones, some missing. The table includes around 260,000 clones, roughly nine tenths detected once. The sample comprised peripheral blood. Receptors originate from a middle-aged man who had recovered from COVID-19. Both conserved end residues are part of each CDR3. Fields, in order: V gene, J gene, CDR3 protein.

>TRBV29-1|TRBJ1-1
CSVGGENTEAFF
>TRBV5-1|TRBJ2-2
CASSPSGSTGELFF
>TRBV7-2|TRBJ2-7
CASSSRRETYEQYF
>TRBV5-6|TRBJ2-7
CASSFDRTGEQYF
>TRBV28|TRBJ2-4
CASGAWQTKNIQYF
>TRBV5-4|TRBJ1-2
CASSTPGQHYGYTF
>TRBV6-5|TRBJ2-3
CASSLDGEETDTQYF
>TRBV16|TRBJ1-5
CASSQSAGKQPQHF
>TRBV30|TRBJ2-7
CAWSVGQGGHEQYF
>TRBV2|TRBJ2-7
CASSEGDRGDEQYF
>TRBV5-8|TRBJ1-2
CASSLGAVYGYTF
>TRBV7-9|TRBJ2-1
CASSLAGQGLLSYNEQFF
>TRBV29-1|TRBJ1-1
CSVRTGGTEAFF
>TRBV10-1|TRBJ2-2
CASSELASGELFF
>TRBV6-5|TRBJ2-1
CASSSRGASYNEQFF
>TRBV6-5|TRBJ2-2
CASSYPHSGGTGELFF
>TRBV6-2/TRBV6-3|TRBJ2-5
CASSRLDSVKETQYF
>TRBV19|TRBJ1-4
CASSIAQTTNEKLFF
>TRBV7-3|TRBJ2-6
CASSLSGSGANVLTF
>TRBV9|TRBJ2-5
CASSSRQVLTETQYF
>TRBV18|TRBJ2-2
CASSHRILAGGNTGELFF
>TRBV11-3|TRBJ2-2
CASSSGQGRAGELFF
>TRBV2|TRBJ2-3
CASRGEQGEEWGTDTQYF
>TRBV27|TRBJ1-6
CASSLVQNNSPLHF
>TRBV6-5|TRBJ2-1
CASSTPRGTYNEQFF
>TRBV7-8|TRBJ2-7
CASSLGARTDYEQYF
>TRBV5-1|TRBJ2-2
CASSSHLSAGTSTRKNTGELFF
>TRBV6-2/TRBV6-3|TRBJ1-2
CASSDGTGEQLHGYTF
>TRBV6-2/TRBV6-3|TRBJ1-5
CASSLTGGNQPQHF
>TRBV7-9|TRBJ2-7
CASSLGGLGEQYF
>TRBV24-1|TRBJ2-7
CATALAPGAGANEQYF
>TRBV12-3/TRBV12-4|TRBJ2-2
CASSLRNTGELFF
>TRBV12-3/TRBV12-4|TRBJ2-5
CASSHSPGTAQYF
>TRBV3-1/TRBV3-2|TRBJ2-7
CASSLNRQGKQYF
>TRBV19|TRBJ1-1
CASSPGGTGRRGTEAFF
>TRBV4-2|TRBJ1-6
CASSQDWSQDNSPLHF
>TRBV29-1|TRBJ2-7
CSVVGQGAGEQYF
>TRBV6-2/TRBV6-3|TRBJ2-3
CASSIQGNTDTQYF
>TRBV9|TRBJ1-1
CASRPERGF
>TRBV29-1|TRBJ1-3
CSVLGDSGNTIYF
>TRBV11-2|TRBJ2-5
CASSLSGVGKTQYF
>TRBV23-1|TRBJ2-7
CASSRRDLDYEQYF
>TRBV2|TRBJ2-3
CASSEAPPGTDTQYF
>TRBV19|TRBJ2-4
CASRDPGTLAKNIQYF
>TRBV19|TRBJ1-1
CASSMETAFTLEAFF
>TRBV7-8|TRBJ1-3
CASSPTGNTIYF
>TRBV5-1|TRBJ2-3
CASSEGLAGDGDTQYF
>TRBV5-4|TRBJ2-1
CASSQGLAGGAYNEQFF
>TRBV9|TRBJ2-2
CASSVEIARGELFF
>TRBV12-3/TRBV12-4|TRBJ2-2
CASSLLGGGELFF
>TRBV27|TRBJ2-3
CASSPSGLITDTQYF